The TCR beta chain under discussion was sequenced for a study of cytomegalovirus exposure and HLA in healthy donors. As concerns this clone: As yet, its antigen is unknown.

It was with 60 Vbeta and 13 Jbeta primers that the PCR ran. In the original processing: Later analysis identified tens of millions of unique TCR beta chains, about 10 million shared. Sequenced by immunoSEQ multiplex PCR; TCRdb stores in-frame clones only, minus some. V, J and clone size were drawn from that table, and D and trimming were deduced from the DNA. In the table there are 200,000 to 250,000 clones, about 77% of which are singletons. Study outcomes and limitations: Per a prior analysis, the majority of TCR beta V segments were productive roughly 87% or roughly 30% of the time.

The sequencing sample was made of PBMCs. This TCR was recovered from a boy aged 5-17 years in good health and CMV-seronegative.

As DNA, the CDR3 is TGTGCCAGCAGTTTGGCGGGGGGCCGCAATCAGCCCCAGCATTTT. Translating gives CASSLAGGRNQPQHF. The chain joins TRBV28 to TRBJ1-5, with D maybe TRBD1 (6 bases). Trimming pared 3 bases from V and 2 bases from J, leaving 11 bases between. The CDR3 covers 15 residues. Germline V gene lookup returns CDR1 MDHEN and CDR2 SYDVKM.